The source of this TCR beta chain is a study of shared clonotypes between healthy human individuals. Study-level background: Researchers drew samples from a couple of women and a few men aged 18 to 49.

Only one count was recorded for this clone. How the authors handled the data: ImmunoSEQ gave junction-only sequences without quality scores, so filtering differed. Sequencing was performed with immunoSEQ multiplex PCR; in TCRdb, only in-frame clones are kept and a portion is missing. V and J calls and clone size are as listed in that table; D and trimming were resolved from the DNA. Of approximately 530,000 clones listed, around 95% are singletons. Looked up from germline, CDR1 is SEHNR and CDR2 is FQNEAQ (reference sequence). V dropped 5 bases and J dropped 7; count of bases not matched to a gene: 6. The CDR3 runs 15 residues.

The receptor comes from a woman in her 30s in good health. This chain links TRBV7-9 with TRBJ2-1; 12 bases agree with TRBD2. The material sequenced was naive CD4+ T cells sorted from blood. Indicated subset: CD45RA+ positively selected. The CDR3 nucleotides are TGTGCCAGCAGCGCGCTAGCGGGAGGGACTAATGAGCAGTTCTTC. Its translation: CASSALAGGTNEQFF.